This T cell receptor (beta chain) was found in a study of blood T cell repertoires in COVID-19. Study overall: Some COVID-19 samples were acute and others convalescent; all came from the United States, Italy and Spain. PBMCs, B-cell-depleted T cells, or T cells provided the cDNA or gDNA that made up the material.

In the authors' methods: By means of reference gene primer amplification, nucleated cell counts were estimated. The protocol was immunoSEQ multiplex PCR, while the TCRdb copy is restricted to in-frame clones and leaves out a portion. V, J and clone size were drawn from that table, and D and trimming were deduced from the DNA. The repertoire holds 240,000 or so clones, over 70% seen once, with over 3% in the top ten. CDR3 length: 16 amino acids. The germline V gene encodes CDR1 MNHNY and CDR2 SVGAGI (reference sequence). V lost 5 bases to trimming and J lost 5 bases; unmatched junction nucleotides: 9.

The sequence was obtained from an elderly woman with acute or convalescent COVID-19. Sequenced sample: peripheral blood. The rearrangement links TRBV6-6 to TRBJ1-2, with 12 bases lining up with TRBD1. The CDR3 DNA reads as TGTGCCAGCAGTCATGGCTCGGGACAGGGGGCGTATGGCTACACCTTC. Translated: CASSHGSGQGAYGYTF.